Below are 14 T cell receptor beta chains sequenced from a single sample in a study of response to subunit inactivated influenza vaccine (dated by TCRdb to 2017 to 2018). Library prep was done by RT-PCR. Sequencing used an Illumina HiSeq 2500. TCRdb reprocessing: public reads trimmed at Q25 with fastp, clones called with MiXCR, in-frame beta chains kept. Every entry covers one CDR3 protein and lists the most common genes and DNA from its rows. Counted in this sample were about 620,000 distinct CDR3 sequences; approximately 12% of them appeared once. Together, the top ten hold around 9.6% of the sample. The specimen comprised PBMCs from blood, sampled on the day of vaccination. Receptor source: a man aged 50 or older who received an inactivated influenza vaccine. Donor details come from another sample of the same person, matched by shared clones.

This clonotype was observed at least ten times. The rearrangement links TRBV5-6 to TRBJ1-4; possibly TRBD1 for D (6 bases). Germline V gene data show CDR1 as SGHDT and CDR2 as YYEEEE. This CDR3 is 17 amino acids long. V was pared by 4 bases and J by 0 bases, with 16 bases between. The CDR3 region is CASSRQVPFATNEKLFF. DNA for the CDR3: TGTGCCAGCAGCCGACAGGTCCCGTTTGCAACTAATGAAAAACTGTTTTTT.

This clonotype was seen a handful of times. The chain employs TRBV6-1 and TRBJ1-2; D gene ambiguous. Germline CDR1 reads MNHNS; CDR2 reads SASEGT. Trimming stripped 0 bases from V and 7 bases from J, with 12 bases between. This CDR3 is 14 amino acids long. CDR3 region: CASSEARPTGGYTF. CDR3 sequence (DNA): TGTGCCAGCAGTGAAGCGCGGCCGACGGGTGGCTACACCTTC.

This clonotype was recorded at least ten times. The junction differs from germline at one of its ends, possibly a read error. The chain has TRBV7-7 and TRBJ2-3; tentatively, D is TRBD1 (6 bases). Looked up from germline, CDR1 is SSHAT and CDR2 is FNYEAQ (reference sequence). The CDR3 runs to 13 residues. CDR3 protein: CASSRRTADTQYF. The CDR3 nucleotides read TGTGCTAGCAGCCGTAGGACAGCCGATACGCAGTATTTT.

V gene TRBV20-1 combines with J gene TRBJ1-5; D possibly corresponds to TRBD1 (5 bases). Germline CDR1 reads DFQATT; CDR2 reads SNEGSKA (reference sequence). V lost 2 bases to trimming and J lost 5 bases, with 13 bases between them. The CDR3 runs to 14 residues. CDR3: CSARRSGADQPQHF. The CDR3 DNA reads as TGCAGTGCTAGACGTTCCGGGGCGGATCAGCCCCAGCATTTT.

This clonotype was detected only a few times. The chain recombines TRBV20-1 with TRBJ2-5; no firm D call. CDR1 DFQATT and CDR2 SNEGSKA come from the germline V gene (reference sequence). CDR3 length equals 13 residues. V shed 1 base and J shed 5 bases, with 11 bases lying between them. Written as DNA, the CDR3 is TGCAGTGCTAGAGCGGGCGCGAGGGAGACCCAGTACTTC. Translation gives CSARAGARETQYF.

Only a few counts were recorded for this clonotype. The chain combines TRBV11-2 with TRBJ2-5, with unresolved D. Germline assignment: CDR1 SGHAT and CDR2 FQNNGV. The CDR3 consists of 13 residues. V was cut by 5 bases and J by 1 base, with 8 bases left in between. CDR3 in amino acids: CASSLPTQETQYF. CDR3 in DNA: TGTGCCAGCAGCCTCCCAACCCAAGAGACCCAGTACTTC.

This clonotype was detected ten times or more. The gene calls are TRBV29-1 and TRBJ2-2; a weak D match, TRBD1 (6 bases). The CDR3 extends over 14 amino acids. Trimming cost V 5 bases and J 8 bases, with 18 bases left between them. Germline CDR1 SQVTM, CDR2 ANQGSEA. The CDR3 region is CSVPSWGQGGELFF. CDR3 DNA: TGCAGCGTTCCGAGCTGGGGGCAAGGGGGGGAGCTGTTTTTT.

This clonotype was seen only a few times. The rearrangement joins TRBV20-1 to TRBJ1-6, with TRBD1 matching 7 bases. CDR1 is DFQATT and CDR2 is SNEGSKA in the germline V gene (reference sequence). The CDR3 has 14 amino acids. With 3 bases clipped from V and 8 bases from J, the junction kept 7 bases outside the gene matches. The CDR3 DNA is TGCAGTGCTAGGAAGGGACAGCCAGATTCACCCCTCCACTTT. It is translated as CSARKGQPDSPLHF.

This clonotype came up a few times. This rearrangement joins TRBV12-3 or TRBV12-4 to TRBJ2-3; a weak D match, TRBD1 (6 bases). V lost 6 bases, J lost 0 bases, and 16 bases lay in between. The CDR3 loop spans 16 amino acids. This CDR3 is CASSRNHRESTDTQYF. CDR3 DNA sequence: TGTGCCAGCAGCCGGAACCACAGGGAAAGCACAGATACGCAGTATTTT.

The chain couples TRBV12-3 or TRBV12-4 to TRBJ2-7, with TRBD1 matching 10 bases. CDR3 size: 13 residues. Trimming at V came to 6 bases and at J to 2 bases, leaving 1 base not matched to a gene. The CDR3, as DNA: TGTGCCAGCAGCGGACAGGGGGCCTACGAGCAGTACTTC. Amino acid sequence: CASSGQGAYEQYF.

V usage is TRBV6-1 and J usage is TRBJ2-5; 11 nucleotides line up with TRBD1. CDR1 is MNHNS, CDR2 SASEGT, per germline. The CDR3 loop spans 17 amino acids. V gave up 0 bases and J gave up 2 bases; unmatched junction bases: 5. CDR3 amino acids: CASSEARTGGPQETQYF. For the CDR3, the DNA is TGTGCCAGCAGTGAAGCCAGGACAGGGGGCCCTCAAGAGACCCAGTACTTC.

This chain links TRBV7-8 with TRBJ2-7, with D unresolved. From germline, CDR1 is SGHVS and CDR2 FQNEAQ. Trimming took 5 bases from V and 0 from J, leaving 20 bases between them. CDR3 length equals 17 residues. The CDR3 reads CASSRNLKPFPSYEQYF. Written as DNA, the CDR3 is TGTGCCAGCAGCCGAAACTTAAAGCCATTTCCCTCCTACGAGCAGTACTTC.

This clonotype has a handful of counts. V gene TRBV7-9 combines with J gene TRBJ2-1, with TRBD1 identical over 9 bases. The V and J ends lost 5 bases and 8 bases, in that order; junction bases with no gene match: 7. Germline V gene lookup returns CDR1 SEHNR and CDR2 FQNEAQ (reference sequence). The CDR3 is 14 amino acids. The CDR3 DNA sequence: TGTGCCAGCAGCGTCCGGGACAGGGTGGATGAGCAGTTCTTC. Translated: CASSVRDRVDEQFF.

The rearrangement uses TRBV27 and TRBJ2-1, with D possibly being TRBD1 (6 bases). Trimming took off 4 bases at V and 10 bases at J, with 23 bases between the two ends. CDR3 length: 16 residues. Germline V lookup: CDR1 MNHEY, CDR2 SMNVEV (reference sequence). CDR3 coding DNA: TGTGCCAGCAGTTCTCAACCTAGGACAGCTCGTTGGGAGCAGTTCTTC. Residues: CASSSQPRTARWEQFF.